This T cell receptor beta chain was obtained from a study of T cells in Graves' hyperthyroidism and ophthalmopathy. General study results and limits: A model of 13 V-J features distinguished ophthalmopathy from stable hyperthyroidism.

For Graves' hyperthyroidism to be stable, ophthalmopathy could not progress within 18 months. Germline CDR1 is MNHEY and CDR2 is SVGAGI. The CDR3 totals 14 residues. The source material, RNA transcripts, was used to amplify TCR beta CDR3 regions. A first-round RT-PCR of the TCR CDR3 used the HTBI primer set. Each CDR3 protein gets one entry after TCRdb re-called the multiplex PCR reads with MiXCR. The sample includes 400,000 to 500,000 distinct CDR3 sequences, approximately 14% of them seen just once. In regard to this clonotype: The antigen is undetermined. One base away lies a much larger clone, so this may be a sequencing read error.

The sequenced material came from blood. The genes are TRBV6-5 and TRBJ2-1; no definite D call. The J call is uncertain, as TRBJ2-7 better fits the DNA end. The clonotype was recovered from a woman younger than 30 with Graves' hyperthyroidism. CDR3 protein: CASSYGRRYNEQYF. The CDR3, as DNA: TGTGCCAGCAGTTACGGGCGACGCTACAATGAGCAGTACTTC.